What follows describes a single TCR beta chain. Profiling relied on immunoSEQ multiplex PCR, and the TCRdb table lists in-frame clones only, not all of them. The sample carries 200,000 to 300,000 clones, around 90% recorded once. CDR1 SGDLS and CDR2 YYNGEE come from the germline V gene. The CDR3 consists of 18 residues. Trimming took 1 base from V and 7 from J, leaving 23 bases between them. The sample comes from a study of blood T cell repertoires in COVID-19. The specimen sequenced was peripheral blood. The V and J genes are TRBV9 and TRBJ2-2; D perhaps matches TRBD2 (5 bases). This TCR was sampled from a woman between 40 and 50 years old with acute or convalescent COVID-19. The CDR3 loop reads CASSVPRTSPGRVGELFF. In DNA, the CDR3 is TGTGCCAGCAGCGTACCCCGGACCTCCCCGGGAAGGGTCGGGGAGCTGTTTTTT.